The source of this TCR beta chain is a study of OX40 agonist ivuxolimab in advanced cancers. Study-level findings and limits: CD4+ and CD8+ blood T cells expanded clonally by week 6 at 0.1 to 3.0 mg/kg. CD8+ T cells showed, on average, more clonal expansion than CD4+ cells.

With regard to this clone: Its cognate antigen is unknown.

This CDR3 comprises 15 residues. V lost 4 bases to trimming and J lost 4 bases, with 11 bases between them. Germline V CDR1 and CDR2: LNHDA, SQIVND (reference sequence). Here immunoSEQ multiplex PCR was the method, and the copy in TCRdb shows in-frame clones only, minus some. The sample has roughly 26,000 clones, around nine tenths seen once; the top ten hold approximately 20%. Sample: CD4+ or CD8+ T cells sorted from blood, taken in a trial of the OX40 agonist ivuxolimab. This sequence joins TRBV19 and TRBJ2-6; possible D gene TRBD2, 5 bases. The TCR was taken from an adult with an advanced solid tumor such as melanoma, head and neck, liver or kidney cancer. DNA for the CDR3: TGTGCCAGTAGTAACGGGAACTGGGGGGCCAACGTCCTGACTTTC. Amino acids: CASSNGNWGANVLTF.